The source of this T cell receptor beta chain is a study of Ad26.COV2.S vaccination and SARS-CoV-2 variants. Study-level results: Among vaccine recipients, spike-specific TCR breadth exceeded that of placebo recipients.

Assay: immunoSEQ multiplex PCR; the TCRdb copy retains only in-frame clones and omits some. The sample gives about 350,000 clones, 92% of which show up once; roughly 3.9% is in the top ten. A note on this clone: No antigen is known for it.

Trimming pared 3 bases from V and 6 bases from J, leaving 12 bases between. Per the germline V gene, CDR1 is SGDLS and CDR2 is YYNGEE. The CDR3 is made up of 13 amino acids. The chain uses TRBV9 and TRBJ1-2, with a tentative D call TRBD1 (6 bases). The TCR comes from a human donor who had recovered from COVID-19. Sequenced material: peripheral blood, taken after recovery from COVID-19. The CDR3, as DNA: TGTGCCAGCAGCGGACAGCAGGGGCATGGCTACACCTTC. Its protein product is CASSGQQGHGYTF. Full variable domain (outside the CDR3, taken from reference TRBV9 and TRBJ1-2): DSGVTQTPKHLITATGQRVTLRCSPRSGDLSVYWYQQSLDQGLQFLIQYYNGEERAKGNILERFSAQQFPDLHSELNLSSLELGDSALYFCASSGQQGHGYTFGSGTRLTVV.